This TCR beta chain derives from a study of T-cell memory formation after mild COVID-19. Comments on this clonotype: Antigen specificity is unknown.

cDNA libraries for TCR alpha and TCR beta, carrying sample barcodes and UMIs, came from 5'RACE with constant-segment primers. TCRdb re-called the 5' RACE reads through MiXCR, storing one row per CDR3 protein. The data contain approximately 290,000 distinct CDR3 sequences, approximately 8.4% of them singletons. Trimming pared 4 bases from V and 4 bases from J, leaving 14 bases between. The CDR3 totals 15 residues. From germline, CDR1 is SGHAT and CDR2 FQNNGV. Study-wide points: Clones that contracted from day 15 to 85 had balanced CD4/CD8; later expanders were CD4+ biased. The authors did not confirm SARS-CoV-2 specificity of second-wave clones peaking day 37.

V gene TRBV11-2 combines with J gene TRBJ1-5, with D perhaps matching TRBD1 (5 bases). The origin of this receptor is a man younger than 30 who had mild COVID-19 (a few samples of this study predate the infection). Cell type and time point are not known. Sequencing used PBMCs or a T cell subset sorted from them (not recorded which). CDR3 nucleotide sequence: TGTGCCAGCAGCTCAGGAATCAGGGAAAATCAGCCCCAGCATTTT. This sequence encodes CASSSGIRENQPQHF.